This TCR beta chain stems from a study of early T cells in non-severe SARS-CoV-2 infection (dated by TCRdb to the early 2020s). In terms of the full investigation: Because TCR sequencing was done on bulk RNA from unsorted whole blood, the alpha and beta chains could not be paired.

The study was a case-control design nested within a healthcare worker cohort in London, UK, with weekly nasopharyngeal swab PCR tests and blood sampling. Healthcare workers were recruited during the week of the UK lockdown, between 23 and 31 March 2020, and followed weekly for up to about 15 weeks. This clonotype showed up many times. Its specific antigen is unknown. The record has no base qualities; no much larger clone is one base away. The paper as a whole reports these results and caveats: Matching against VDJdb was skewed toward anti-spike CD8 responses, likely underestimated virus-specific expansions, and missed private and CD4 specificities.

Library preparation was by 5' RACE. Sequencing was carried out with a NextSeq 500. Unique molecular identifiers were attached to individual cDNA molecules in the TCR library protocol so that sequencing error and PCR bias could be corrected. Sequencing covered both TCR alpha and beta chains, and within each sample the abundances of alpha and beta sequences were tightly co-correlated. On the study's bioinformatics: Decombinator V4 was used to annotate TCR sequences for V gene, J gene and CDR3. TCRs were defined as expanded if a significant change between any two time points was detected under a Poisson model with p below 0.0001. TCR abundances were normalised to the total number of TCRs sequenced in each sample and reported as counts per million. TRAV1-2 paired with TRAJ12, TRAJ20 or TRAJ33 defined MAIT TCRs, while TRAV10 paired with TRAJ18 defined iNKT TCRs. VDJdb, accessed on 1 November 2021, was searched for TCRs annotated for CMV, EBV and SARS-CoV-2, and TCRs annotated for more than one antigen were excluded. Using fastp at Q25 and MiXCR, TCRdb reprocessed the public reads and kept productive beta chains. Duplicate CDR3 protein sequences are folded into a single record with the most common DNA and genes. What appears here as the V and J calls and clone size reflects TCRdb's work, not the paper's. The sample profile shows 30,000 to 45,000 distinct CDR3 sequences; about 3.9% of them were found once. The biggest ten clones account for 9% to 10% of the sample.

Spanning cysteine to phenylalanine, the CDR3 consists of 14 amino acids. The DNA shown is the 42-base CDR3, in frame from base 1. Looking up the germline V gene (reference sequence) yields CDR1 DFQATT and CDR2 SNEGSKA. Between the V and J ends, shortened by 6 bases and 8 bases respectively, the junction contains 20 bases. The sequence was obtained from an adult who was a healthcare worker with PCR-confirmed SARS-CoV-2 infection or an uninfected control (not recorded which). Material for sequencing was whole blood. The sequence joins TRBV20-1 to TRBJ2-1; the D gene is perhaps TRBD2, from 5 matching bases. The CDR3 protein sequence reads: CSASSHLQEDEQFF. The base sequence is TGCAGTGCGTCATCCCATCTGCAGGAGGATGAGCAGTTCTTC.